This T cell receptor (beta chain) was profiled in a study of cytomegalovirus exposure and HLA in healthy donors. Notes on the study in general: High sensitivity and specificity were reportedly achieved when the classifier diagnosed cytomegalovirus status. Rare sequences made up most TCRs, while some public TCRs were found in many donors. The TCR clusters that emerged in the first cohort tended, a later analysis found, to co-occur in the approximately 130 validation repertoires. A few of the chains that were CMV-associated were confirmed in vitro to be specific for CMV antigens.

Per germline, CDR1 MDHEN and CDR2 SYDVKM. Counting both end residues, the CDR3 totals 9 amino acids. Produced via immunoSEQ multiplex PCR; TCRdb's table is partial and in-frame only. The sample consists of 200,000 to 250,000 clones, around 87% of them appearing once. Concerning this clone: Its antigen is as yet unknown. This likely comes from a read error, as the CDR3 has no conserved phenylalanine or tryptophan at its end. The limits of the CDR3 on the DNA are not certain, so only TCRdb's listed CDR3 is given.

The chain uses TRBV28 and TRBJ1-2; whether TRBD1, the table's D call, matches the DNA was not checked. The sequenced material came from PBMCs. The receptor was derived from a woman younger than 35 in good health and CMV-seropositive. The CDR3 loop is CASRSGTGN.